This T cell receptor (beta chain) emerged from a study of cytomegalovirus exposure and HLA in healthy donors. With 60 Vbeta and 13 Jbeta primers, the PCR was carried out. TCRdb's table, derived via immunoSEQ multiplex PCR, lists solely in-frame clones and lacks some. The sample comprises 95,000 to 100,000 clones, around 74% of which are singletons, and less than 2% rests with the top ten. This TCR was recovered from a male donor in good health and CMV-seronegative. Sequenced input: PBMCs.

The CDR3 region is CASSWDRAGNSPLHF. CDR3 bases: TGCGCCAGCAGCTGGGACAGGGCTGGCAATTCACCCCTCCACTTT. This chain connects TRBV5-1 to TRBJ1-6, with 9 bases fitting TRBD1. Germline CDR1 reads SGHRS; CDR2 reads YFSETQ. V gave up 3 bases and J gave up 7 bases; unmatched junction bases: 5. This CDR3 has 15 residues. The full variable domain, rest sourced from reference TRBV5-1 and TRBJ1-6, is KAGVTQTPRYLIKTRGQQVTLSCSPISGHRSVSWYQQTPGQGLQFLFEYFSETQRNKGNFPGRFSGRQFSNSRSEMNVSTLELGDSALYLCASSWDRAGNSPLHFGNGTRLTVT.